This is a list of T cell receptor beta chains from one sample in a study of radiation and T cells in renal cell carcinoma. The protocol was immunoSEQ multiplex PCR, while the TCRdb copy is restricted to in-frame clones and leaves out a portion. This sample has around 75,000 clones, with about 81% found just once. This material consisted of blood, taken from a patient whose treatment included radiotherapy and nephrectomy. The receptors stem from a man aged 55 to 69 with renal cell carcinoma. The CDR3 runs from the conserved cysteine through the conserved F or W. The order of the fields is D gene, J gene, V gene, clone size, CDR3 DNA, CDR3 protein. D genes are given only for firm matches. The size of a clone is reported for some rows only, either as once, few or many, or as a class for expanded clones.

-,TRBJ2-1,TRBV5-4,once,TGTGCCAGCAGCACGAGAGTCTCAAGCTATGAGCAGTTCTTC,CASSTRVSSYEQFF
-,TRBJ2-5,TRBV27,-,TGTGCCAGCAGTTTAAGGCTCGAAGAGACCCAGTACTTC,CASSLRLEETQYF
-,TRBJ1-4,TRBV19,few,TGTGCCAGTAGCGCCGGGGGAAGGGGCGAAGATGGTGAAAAACTGTTTTTT,CASSAGGRGEDGEKLFF
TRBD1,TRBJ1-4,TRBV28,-,TGTGCCAGCAGTTTAGGACAGGCTAATGAAAAACTGTTTTTT,CASSLGQANEKLFF
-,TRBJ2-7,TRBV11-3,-,TGTGCCAGCAGCTTAGACAGCACCTACGAGCAGTACTTC,CASSLDSTYEQYF
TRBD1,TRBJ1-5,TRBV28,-,TGTGCCAGCAGTTTTACAGGGGAGAGCAATCAGCCCCAGCATTTT,CASSFTGESNQPQHF
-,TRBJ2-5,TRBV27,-,TGTGCCAGCAGTCGGGGGGCGTACCAAGAGACCCAGTACTTC,CASSRGAYQETQYF
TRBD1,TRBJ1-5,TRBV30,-,TGTGCCTGGAGCCCCGACAGGGGCGGTCAGCCCCAGCATTTT,CAWSPDRGGQPQHF
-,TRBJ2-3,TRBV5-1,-,TGCGCCAGCAGCTTCCGAGACACAGATACGCAGTATTTT,CASSFRDTDTQYF
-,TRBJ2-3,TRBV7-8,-,TGTGCCAGCAGCCTTCGGCGGAACACAGATACGCAGTATTTT,CASSLRRNTDTQYF
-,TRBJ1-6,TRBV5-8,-,TGTGCCAGCAACGTCAGGGGACCCAATTCACCCCTCCACTTT,CASNVRGPNSPLHF
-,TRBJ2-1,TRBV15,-,TGTGCCACCAGCAGAGATTTTCAGCGGCCTAATGAGCAGTTCTTC,CATSRDFQRPNEQFF
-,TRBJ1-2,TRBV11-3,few,TGTGCCAGCAGCTTAGCGGATCGGTGGGTTGGTGGCTACACCTTC,CASSLADRWVGGYTF
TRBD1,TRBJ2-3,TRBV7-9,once,TGTGCCAGCAGCTCAGGGACAGGGAGCACAGATACGCAGTATTTT,CASSSGTGSTDTQYF
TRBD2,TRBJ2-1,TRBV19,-,TGTGCCAGTAGTGGACCGGGACTAGCGGGCGTACCCTACAATGAGCAGTTCTTC,CASSGPGLAGVPYNEQFF
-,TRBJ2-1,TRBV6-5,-,TGTGCCAGCGGTCTCCATCCGACCTACAATGAGCAGTTCTTC,CASGLHPTYNEQFF
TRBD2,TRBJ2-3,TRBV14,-,TGTGCCAGCAGCCGTCGACTAGCGGATACGCAGTATTTT,CASSRRLADTQYF
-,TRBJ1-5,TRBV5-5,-,TGTGCCAGCAGCGTAGGTCAACAGCCCCAGCATTTT,CASSVGQQPQHF
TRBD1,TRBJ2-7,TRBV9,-,TGTGCCAGCAGCGTAACGACAGGGGGGTCCTACGAGCAGTACTTC,CASSVTTGGSYEQYF
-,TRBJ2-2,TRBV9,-,TGTGCCAGCAGCGTAGAGGTGGACTCCGGGGAGCTGTTTTTT,CASSVEVDSGELFF
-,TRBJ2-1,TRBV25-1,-,TGTGCCAGCATGCGTATCTACAATGAGCAGTTCTTC,CASMRIYNEQFF
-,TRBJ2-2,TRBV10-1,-,TGCGCCAGCAGTCCGCACAATCTCGGGGAGCTGTTTTTT,CASSPHNLGELFF
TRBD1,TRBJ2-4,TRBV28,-,TGTGCCAGCAGAGGGACAGGGGGCTTTGGAATCATTCAGTACTTC,CASRGTGGFGIIQYF
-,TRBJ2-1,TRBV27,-,TGTGCCAGCAGTTTAGGATTCGTCTACAATGAGCAGTTCTTC,CASSLGFVYNEQFF
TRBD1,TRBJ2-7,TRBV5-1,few,TGCGCCAGCAGCTTCCCAGGGGGCTACGAGCAGTACTTC,CASSFPGGYEQYF
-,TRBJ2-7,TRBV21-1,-,TGTGCCAGCAGCAAACCCGCCGGACAGACCACCTACGAGCAGTACTTC,CASSKPAGQTTYEQYF
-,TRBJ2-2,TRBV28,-,TGTGCCAGCAGCCCGGAGAGTGCGCTAACGAACACCGGGGAGCTGTTTTTT,CASSPESALTNTGELFF
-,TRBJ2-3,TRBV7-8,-,TGTGCCAGCAGCTTAGCGGGGGGCACAGATACGCAGTATTTT,CASSLAGGTDTQYF
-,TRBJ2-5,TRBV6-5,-,TGTGCCAGCAGTTATTGGGGGCTAGCGGAAGAGACCCAGTACTTC,CASSYWGLAEETQYF
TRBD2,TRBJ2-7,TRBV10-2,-,TGCGCCAGCAGTGGGCGGGATAGCGGGAGGCGATACGAGCAGTACTTC,CASSGRDSGRRYEQYF
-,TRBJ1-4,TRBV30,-,TGTGCCTGGAGGGGCCGCGGGGATGAAAAACTGTTTTTT,CAWRGRGDEKLFF
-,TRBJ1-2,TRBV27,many,TGTGCCAGCAGTCCCGGACAGTATAGCGCTGGCTACACCTTC,CASSPGQYSAGYTF
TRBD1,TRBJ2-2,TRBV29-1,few,TGCAGCGTTCTCCGGGACAGGGACACCGGGGAGCTGTTTTTT,CSVLRDRDTGELFF
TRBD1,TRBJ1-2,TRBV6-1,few,TGTGCCAGCAGTGTTTCGACAGGGGACTATGGCTACACCTTC,CASSVSTGDYGYTF
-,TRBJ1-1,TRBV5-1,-,TGCGCCAGCAGCTTGGCTTATCGGGGGGCGAACACTGAAGCTTTCTTT,CASSLAYRGANTEAFF
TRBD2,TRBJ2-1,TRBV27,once,TGTGCCAGCAGTCCACGACTAGCGGGAGGGGGCAATGAGCAGTTCTTC,CASSPRLAGGGNEQFF
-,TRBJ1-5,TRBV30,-,TGTGCCTGGAGTGTACCCGGACACATCAATCAGCCCCAGCATTTT,CAWSVPGHINQPQHF
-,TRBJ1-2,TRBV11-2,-,TGTGCCAGCACCACCCCGGAGATAGGGGCCTCTAACTATGGCTACACCTTC,CASTTPEIGASNYGYTF
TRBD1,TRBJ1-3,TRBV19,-,TGTGCCAGCAGGGACAGAACTGGAAACACCATATATTTT,CASRDRTGNTIYF